The 20 T cell receptor beta chains below all came from one sample that was sequenced in a study of T cell changes during pregnancy in multiple sclerosis (dated by TCRdb to between 2018 and 2021). The library relied on the immunoSEQ multiplex PCR assay. TCRdb stores this immuneACCESS table with in-frame sequences only. Part of the clones is absent; in the studies checked, under half of the shortfall reflects unresolved V genes, and no reason is known for the rest. This sample lists about 55,000 clones; about 90% were detected once. The ten largest clones capture around 0.57% of the sample. Sequenced here: CD4+ T cells from peripheral blood mononuclear cells, sampled in the first trimester of pregnancy. Receptor source: a female donor with multiple sclerosis, enrolled in a pregnancy study.

This clone is termed medium-sized. J is TRBJ2-2 and V is TRBV19; 7 bases agree with TRBD2. The CDR3 spans 15 residues. J was trimmed by 1 base and V by 7 bases; bases with no gene match: 6. CDR1 and CDR2 from the germline V gene are LNHDA and SQIVND (reference sequence). For the CDR3, the DNA is TGTGCCAGTATCCCCCCGGGGGGGAACACCGGGGAGCTGTTTTTT. The encoded protein is CASIPPGGNTGELFF.

The V and J genes are TRBV27 and TRBJ1-5; TRBD1 is a possible D gene (5 bases). Trimming left V 5 bases short and J 6 bases short, with 11 bases between. CDR1 and CDR2 (germline): MNHEY, SMNVEV (reference sequence). The CDR3 spans 13 residues. CDR3 in DNA: TGTGCCAGCAGTGTCAGGGCGGTTCAGCCCCAGCATTTT. The encoded protein is CASSVRAVQPQHF.

In its sample, this clone was seen once. This rearrangement joins TRBV29-1 to TRBJ2-3; 9 nucleotides agree with TRBD1. The germline V gene has CDR1 SQVTM and CDR2 ANQGSEA. Trimming at V came to 6 bases and at J to 0 bases, leaving 13 bases not matched to a gene. CDR3 length equals 17 residues. DNA for the CDR3: TGCAGCGTAGCCGGGACAGGGTTAATCTCTAGCACAGATACGCAGTATTTT. Translated: CSVAGTGLISSTDTQYF.

The chain carries TRBV5-6 and TRBJ2-7; 14 bases match TRBD2. V dropped 3 bases and J dropped 3; count of bases not matched to a gene: 2. Germline V gene lookup returns CDR1 SGHDT and CDR2 YYEEEE. The CDR3 is 15 amino acids. CDR3: CASSSGLAGVYEQYF. CDR3 sequence (DNA): TGTGCCAGCAGCTCGGGACTAGCGGGAGTCTACGAGCAGTACTTC.

The rearrangement uses TRBV7-6 and TRBJ2-3, with 8 bases identical to TRBD1. This CDR3 spans 16 amino acids. The germline CDR1 and CDR2 sequences are SGHVS and FNYEAQ. V dropped 5 bases and J dropped 3; count of bases not matched to a gene: 10. The CDR3 sequence is CASSLLTGDLTDTQYF. Written as DNA, the CDR3 is TGTGCCAGCAGCCTGTTGACAGGGGACTTAACAGATACGCAGTATTTT.

V and J are TRBV5-8 and TRBJ2-1, with D maybe TRBD2 (6 bases). The germline V and J ends were trimmed by 2 bases and 0 bases, with 15 bases remaining between them. The CDR3 is 17 amino acids. In germline, CDR1 is SGHTS, CDR2 YDEGEE. CDR3 region: CASSFLKTRSSYNEQFF. The DNA of the CDR3 is TGTGCCAGCAGCTTCTTAAAGACTAGGAGCTCCTACAATGAGCAGTTCTTC.

The rearrangement links TRBV18 to TRBJ2-5, with D hard to call. Germline CDR1 KGHSH, CDR2 LQKENI. Trimming pared 3 bases from V and 4 bases from J, leaving 12 bases between. There are 14 residues in the CDR3. CDR3 nucleotide sequence: TGTGCCAGCTCACCCCTTGTCCCGAGAGAGACCCAGTACTTC. It translates to CASSPLVPRETQYF.

The sample holds one count of this clone. The V gene is TRBV7-2, the J gene TRBJ2-7; D unclear. The CDR3 sequence is 13 residues long. V lost 0 bases to trimming and J lost 0 bases, with 3 bases between them. Looked up from germline, CDR1 is SGHTA and CDR2 is FQGNSA. CDR3 in DNA: TGTGCCAGCAGCTTAGCCCGCTCCTACGAGCAGTACTTC. Protein: CASSLARSYEQYF.

The chain couples TRBV4-2 to TRBJ2-1; 10 nucleotides line up with TRBD2. With V trimmed by 4 bases and J by 1 base, 7 bases remained unmatched. The germline gives CDR1 LGHNA, CDR2 YNFKEQ. The CDR3 covers 17 residues. The CDR3 loop is CASSRVLAGVSYNEQFF. CDR3 in DNA: TGTGCCAGCAGCCGAGTCCTAGCGGGAGTATCCTACAATGAGCAGTTCTTC.

The rearrangement joins TRBV4-3 to TRBJ2-3; the match to TRBD2 covers 10 bases. CDR3 length: 15 residues. The germline CDR1 and CDR2 sequences are LGHNA and YSLEER. Trimming removed 2 bases from V and 4 bases from J; junction bases left unmatched: 3. CDR3 protein: CASSQIAGGSDTQYF. The CDR3 nucleotides are TGCGCCAGCAGCCAAATAGCGGGGGGTTCAGATACGCAGTATTTT.

The chain is built from TRBV25-1 and TRBJ1-1, with D perhaps TRBD1 (6 bases). V was shortened by 6 bases and J by 4 bases, with 21 bases between the two germline ends. This CDR3 has 16 amino acids. Germline CDR1 and CDR2: MGHDK and SYGVNS. DNA for the CDR3: TGTGCCAGCAGACCTACAGTGGGGGGGCCGAGCACTGAAGCTTTCTTT. Its protein product is CASRPTVGGPSTEAFF.

V usage is TRBV7-2 and J usage is TRBJ2-7; TRBD2 matches at 11 bases. The V gene's germline CDR1 is SGHTA and CDR2 FQGNSA. The CDR3 has 16 residues. V lost 2 bases to trimming and J lost 6 bases; unmatched junction nucleotides: 9. CDR3 nucleotides: TGTGCCAGCAGCTTATGGTCGGTAGCGGGAGGGCCCGAGCAGTACTTC. It specifies CASSLWSVAGGPEQYF.

CDR3 DNA sequence: TGTGCCTGGAGTGTAACCGGGGTTAACAATCAGCCCCAGCATTTT. It translates to CAWSVTGVNNQPQHF. The chain is built from TRBV30 and TRBJ1-5; D call uncertain. Germline V CDR1 and CDR2: GTSNPN, SVGIG (reference sequence). This CDR3 comprises 15 residues. Trimming took 0 bases from V and 3 from J, leaving 12 bases between them.

This rearrangement joins TRBV29-1 to TRBJ1-1; D is ambiguous. V dropped 7 bases and J dropped 0 bases, with 3 bases sitting between them. The germline V gene has CDR1 SQVTM and CDR2 ANQGSEA. The CDR3 covers 10 residues. CDR3 DNA: TGCAGCGGGCTGAACACTGAAGCTTTCTTT. It specifies CSGLNTEAFF. Together with reference TRBV29-1 and TRBJ1-1, the CDR3 gives the full variable domain: SAVISQKPSRDICQRGTSLTIQCQVDSQVTMMFWYRQQPGQSLTLIATANQGSEATYESGFVIDKFPISRPNLTFSTLTVSNMSPEDSSIYLCSGLNTEAFFGQGTRLTVV.

The chain employs TRBV30 and TRBJ2-1; D possibly corresponds to TRBD1 (5 bases). CDR3 length equals 12 residues. Trimming pared 3 bases from V and 12 bases from J, leaving 15 bases between. Germline CDR1 GTSNPN, CDR2 SVGIG (reference sequence). In DNA form, the CDR3 reads TGTGCCTGGAGGGTGTGGGGCGGACCGCAGTTCTTC. Protein sequence: CAWRVWGGPQFF.

This clone was picked up one time. V and J are TRBV28 and TRBJ2-7; 12 nucleotides match TRBD1. The germline CDR1 and CDR2 sequences are MDHEN and SYDVKM. The CDR3 is made up of 13 amino acids. V lost 7 bases, J lost 4 bases, and 2 bases stayed unmatched. The CDR3, as DNA: TGTGCCAGCACGGGACAGGGGGCGTACGAGCAGTACTTC. It is translated as CASTGQGAYEQYF.

This clone was seen only a few times. V is TRBV11-3 and J is TRBJ2-3; D may be TRBD1 (6 bases). CDR3 size: 19 residues. V dropped 5 bases and J dropped 0 bases, with 24 bases sitting between them. CDR1 is SGHNT and CDR2 is YENEEA in the germline V gene. The CDR3 nucleotides read TGTGCCAGCAGCATAACCCGGGACACAGAAAAAACTAGCACAGATACGCAGTATTTT. It encodes CASSITRDTEKTSTDTQYF.

The V and J genes are TRBV2 and TRBJ2-3; no firm D call. The germline CDR1 and CDR2 sequences are SNHLY and FYNNEI. The CDR3 is 15 amino acids. V dropped 3 bases and J dropped 0 bases, with 10 bases sitting between them. Here the CDR3 reads CASSETGISTDTQYF. The CDR3 nucleotides are TGTGCCAGCAGTGAGACTGGAATAAGCACAGATACGCAGTATTTT.

The rearrangement uses TRBV4-1 and TRBJ2-7; TRBD1 might be the D (5 bases). The CDR3 has 15 residues. Trimming took 4 bases from V and 2 from J, leaving 15 bases between them. The V gene's germline CDR1 is MGHRA and CDR2 YSYEKL. The CDR3 loop reads CASSPTGPYAYEQYF. The CDR3 bases are TGCGCCAGCAGCCCCACAGGCCCTTACGCCTACGAGCAGTACTTC.

The V gene is TRBV5-1, the J gene TRBJ2-1; TRBD1 is a possible D gene (5 bases). CDR3 length: 16 amino acids. V lost 4 bases to trimming and J lost 0 bases, with 14 bases between them. Per the germline V gene, CDR1 is SGHRS and CDR2 is YFSETQ. The CDR3 sequence is CASSRLDRSSYNEQFF. The CDR3 DNA follows: TGCGCCAGCAGCCGATTAGACAGAAGCTCCTACAATGAGCAGTTCTTC.